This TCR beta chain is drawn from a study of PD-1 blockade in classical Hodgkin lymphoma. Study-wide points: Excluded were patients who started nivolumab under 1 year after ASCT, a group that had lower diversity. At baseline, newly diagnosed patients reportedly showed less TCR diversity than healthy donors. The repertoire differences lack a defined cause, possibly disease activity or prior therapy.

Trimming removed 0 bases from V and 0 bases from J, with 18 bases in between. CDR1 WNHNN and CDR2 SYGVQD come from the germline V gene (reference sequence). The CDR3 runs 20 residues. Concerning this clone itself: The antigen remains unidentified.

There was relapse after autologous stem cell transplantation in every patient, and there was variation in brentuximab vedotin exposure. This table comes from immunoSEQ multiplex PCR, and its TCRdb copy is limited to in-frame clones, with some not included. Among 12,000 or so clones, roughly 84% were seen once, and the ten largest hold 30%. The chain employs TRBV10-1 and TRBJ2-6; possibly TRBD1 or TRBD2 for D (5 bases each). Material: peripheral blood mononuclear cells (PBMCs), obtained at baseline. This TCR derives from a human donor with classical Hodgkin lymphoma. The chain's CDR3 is CASSESGPQAINSGANVLTF. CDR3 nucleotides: TGCGCCAGCAGTGAGTCGGGACCCCAAGCCATTAACTCTGGGGCCAACGTCCTGACTTTC.